This T cell receptor (beta chain) was sequenced in a study of control samples from healthy donors and cancer patients. Repertoires were generated with immunoSEQ multiplex PCR, while TCRdb's copy carries only in-frame clones and drops some. Of some 120,000 clones listed, around 96% were seen once; the top ten hold about 3.5%. The CDR3 has 14 residues. Looked up from germline, CDR1 is LGHDT and CDR2 is YNNKEL (reference sequence). V lost 3 bases to trimming and J lost 5 bases, with 10 bases between them. Sample: blood. The V call is TRBV3-1 (or the pseudogene TRBV3-2), the J call TRBJ2-2; D is unclear. This TCR derives from a man aged 25 to 40 in good health. The CDR3 loop reads CASSQKLGTGELFF. The CDR3 coding sequence is TGTGCCAGCAGCCAGAAACTGGGGACCGGGGAGCTGTTTTTT.